Listed here are 19 T cell receptor beta chains from one sample, sequenced in a study of blood T cell repertoires in COVID-19. Assay: immunoSEQ multiplex PCR; the TCRdb copy retains only in-frame clones and omits some. The profile shows about 14,000 clones, around 83% of them singletons. The source material was peripheral blood. Source of these receptors: a woman between 50 and 59 years old with active or convalescent COVID-19.

The J gene is TRBJ1-5, the V gene TRBV7-8; 7 bases map to TRBD1. The germline gives CDR1 SGHVS, CDR2 FQNEAQ. The CDR3 runs 13 residues. Trimming cost V 4 bases and J 5 bases; bases outside gene matches: 2. In DNA, the CDR3 is TGTGCCAGCAGCTACCAGGGGGATCAGCCCCAGCATTTT. This codes for CASSYQGDQPQHF.

V usage is TRBV4-1 and J usage is TRBJ1-3, with D hard to call. With 0 bases removed from V and 1 base from J, the gap between germline ends came to 4 bases. The germline V gene has CDR1 MGHRA and CDR2 YSYEKL. This CDR3 is built from 14 residues. This CDR3 is CASSQDRSGNTIYF. The CDR3 DNA reads TGCGCCAGCAGCCAAGATCGTTCTGGAAACACCATATATTTT.

The chain recombines TRBV19 with TRBJ2-7, with D perhaps TRBD1 (6 bases). The CDR3 is 15 amino acids. CDR1 is LNHDA, CDR2 SQIVND, per germline (reference sequence). V was cut by 1 base and J by 3 bases, with 13 bases left in between. The CDR3 bases are TGTGCCAGTAGTATAGCTGCGGACAGAAACTACGAGCAGTACTTC. Translation gives CASSIAADRNYEQYF.

The chain is built from TRBV5-1 and TRBJ1-6, with TRBD1 matching over 10 bases. With 3 bases clipped from V and 10 bases from J, the junction kept 7 bases outside the gene matches. Looked up from germline, CDR1 is SGHRS and CDR2 is YFSETQ. This CDR3 is 15 amino acids long. As DNA, the CDR3 is TGCGCCAGCAGCTGGTCCCGGGACAGGGGATCACCCCTCCACTTT. It yields the protein CASSWSRDRGSPLHF.

The chain carries TRBV4-1 and TRBJ2-1; TRBD2 is a possible D gene (5 bases). The CDR3 totals 14 residues. V was clipped by 0 bases and J by 10 bases, with 13 bases between them. Germline loops: CDR1 MGHRA, CDR2 YSYEKL. The CDR3 reads CASSQDLEGQEQFF. The CDR3 DNA reads TGCGCCAGCAGCCAAGATCTTGAGGGTCAAGAGCAGTTCTTC.

V usage is TRBV7-6 and J usage is TRBJ2-1; 11 bases align to TRBD2. The V segment lost 4 bases and the J segment 6 bases; nucleotides outside the gene matches: 5. The V gene's germline CDR1 is SGHVS and CDR2 FNYEAQ. The CDR3 runs to 15 residues. CDR3 in DNA: TGTGCCAGCAGCTGGACGGGGACTAGCGGCAATGAGCAGTTCTTC. This encodes CASSWTGTSGNEQFF. The full variable domain, rest sourced from reference TRBV7-6 and TRBJ2-1, is GAGVSQSPRYKVTKRGQDVALRCDPISGHVSLYWYRQALGQGPEFLTYFNYEAQQDKSGLPNDRFSAERPEGSISTLTIQRTEQRDSAMYRCASSWTGTSGNEQFFGPGTRLTVL.

Only one count was recorded for this clone. V gene TRBV12-3 or TRBV12-4 combines with J gene TRBJ2-7, with a tentative D call TRBD2 (7 bases). V was shortened by 6 bases and J by 7 bases, with 16 bases between the two germline ends. This CDR3 is built from 13 residues. CDR3 sequence reads: CASRPSGGYEQYF. The CDR3 nucleotides are TGTGCCAGCAGGCCCTCGGGGGGCTATGAGCAGTACTTC.

The chain links TRBV21-1 to TRBJ2-7; whether TRBD1, the table's D call, matches the DNA was not checked. TRBV21-1 is flagged as a pseudogene. The CDR3 is 18 amino acids. The CDR3 sequence: CASSKALRTGQGHYEQYF. The CDR3 DNA follows: TGTGCCAGCAGCAAAGCGCTGCGTACCGGGCAGGGCCACTACGAGCAGTACTTC.

The chain links TRBV27 to TRBJ2-7; D possibly corresponds to TRBD1 (6 bases). Germline loops: CDR1 MNHEY, CDR2 SMNVEV (reference sequence). Trimming took off 5 bases at V and 5 bases at J, with 19 bases between the two ends. This CDR3 spans 15 amino acids. This chain's CDR3 is CASSPPGPKGDEQYF. The CDR3 DNA sequence: TGTGCCAGCAGTCCCCCGGGCCCCAAGGGGGACGAGCAGTACTTC.

V gene TRBV7-8 combines with J gene TRBJ2-7, with D unclear. There are 14 residues in the CDR3. Deletions cut 5 bases from V and 1 base from J, with 12 bases between. Per germline, CDR1 SGHVS and CDR2 FQNEAQ. In nucleotides, the CDR3 is TGTGCCAGCAGCCACGCCGTCCTATCCTACGAGCAGTACTTC. This sequence encodes CASSHAVLSYEQYF.

The chain is built from TRBV4-1 and TRBJ2-7; 7 positions agree with TRBD1. J gave up 3 bases and V 1 base, and 6 bases lay outside the gene matches. CDR3 length equals 15 residues. Germline V gene data show CDR1 as MGHRA and CDR2 as YSYEKL. Here the CDR3 DNA reads TGCGCCAGCAGCCAAGTGGACAGGCGCGACTACGAGCAGTACTTC. Its protein is CASSQVDRRDYEQYF.

The rearrangement joins TRBV3-1 (or the pseudogene TRBV3-2) to TRBJ1-2; D gene unclear. Trimming took 3 bases from V and 5 from J, leaving 10 bases between them. The CDR3 length is 13 residues. From germline, CDR1 is LGHDT and CDR2 YNNKEL (reference sequence). This CDR3 is CASSQRGIYGYTF. The CDR3 coding sequence is TGTGCCAGCAGCCAGCGGGGAATTTATGGCTACACCTTC.

V and J are TRBV27 and TRBJ2-1; the D is unclear. The germline CDR1 and CDR2 sequences are MNHEY and SMNVEV (reference sequence). The length of the CDR3 is 13 residues. Trimming removed 6 bases from V and 0 bases from J, with 6 bases in between. DNA for the CDR3: TGTGCCAGCAGCACTACCTCCTACAATGAGCAGTTCTTC. Protein: CASSTTSYNEQFF.

This clone has only one observation. The rearrangement joins TRBV7-8 to TRBJ2-5; tentatively, D is TRBD2 (7 bases). The germline V gene has CDR1 SGHVS and CDR2 FQNEAQ. The CDR3 has 15 residues. Trimming pared 5 bases from V and 3 bases from J, leaving 16 bases between. This CDR3 is CASSPPGGGKETQYF. For the CDR3, the DNA is TGTGCCAGCAGCCCCCCTGGGGGGGGCAAAGAGACCCAGTACTTC. The full variable domain, completed using reference TRBV7-8 and TRBJ2-5, is GAGVSQSPRYKVAKRGQDVALRCDPISGHVSLFWYQQALGQGPEFLTYFQNEAQLDKSGLPSDRFFAERPEGSVSTLKIQRTQQEDSAVYLCASSPPGGGKETQYFGPGTRLLVL.

This sequence joins TRBV7-2 and TRBJ2-1, with 10 bases matching TRBD2. The V gene end was trimmed by 3 bases and the J gene end by 5 bases; junction bases not matched to a gene: 4. Germline CDR1 SGHTA, CDR2 FQGNSA. The length of the CDR3 is 15 residues. This CDR3 reads CASSFTSGNHNEQFF. The CDR3 DNA follows: TGTGCCAGCAGCTTTACTAGCGGGAATCACAATGAGCAGTTCTTC.

The genes are TRBV10-3 and TRBJ1-2, with D possibly being TRBD1 (6 bases). Germline V lookup: CDR1 ENHRY, CDR2 SYGVKD. This CDR3 spans 14 amino acids. CDR3 loop: CAGSPGQTNYGYTF. The CDR3 nucleotides are TGTGCGGGGTCACCGGGACAAACTAACTATGGCTACACCTTC.

J is TRBJ1-1 and V is TRBV5-1, with 9 bases lining up with TRBD1. The CDR3 runs 20 residues. After removal of 1 base from V and 0 bases from J, the junction contained 16 bases not matched to a gene. Germline CDR1 is SGHRS and CDR2 is YFSETQ. The CDR3 DNA reads TGCGCCAGCAGCTTGAAGGGACAGGGCCCCGGCGGACGAATGAACACTGAAGCTTTCTTT. Amino acid sequence: CASSLKGQGPGGRMNTEAFF.

The V and J genes are TRBV7-8 and TRBJ1-2; 10 bases fit TRBD1. J gave up 3 bases and V 5 bases, and 3 bases lay outside the gene matches. This CDR3 spans 14 amino acids. Germline loops: CDR1 SGHVS, CDR2 FQNEAQ. The DNA of the CDR3 is TGTGCCAGCAGCCCCGGGACAGGGGACTATGGCTACACCTTC. Translated, it gives CASSPGTGDYGYTF.

The chain links TRBV21-1 to TRBJ2-7; TRBD2, the table's D call, was not compared with the DNA. TRBV21-1 is annotated as a pseudogene. The CDR3 totals 15 residues. CDR3 coding DNA: TGTGCCAGCAGCGGGGAGGGTCCTTCAGCCTACGAGCAGTACTTC. It codes for CASSGEGPSAYEQYF.